This T cell receptor (beta chain) was found in a study of CD8 T cells in ankylosing spondylitis. At least ten counts were recorded for this clonotype. The CDR3 sequence is 12 residues long. With 3 bases removed from V and 5 bases from J, the gap between germline ends came to 5 bases. Germline V gene sequence: CDR1 PRHDT, CDR2 FYEKMQ (reference sequence). MiXCR was run by TCRdb on the 5' RACE reads, yielding one entry per CDR3 protein. The sample lists some 95,000 distinct CDR3 sequences, 8.5% to 9% occurring once. Sequenced material: blood, either unsorted or a sorted T cell fraction (not recorded which). J is TRBJ2-4 and V is TRBV13; no clear D gene. The receptor's source is a male donor with ankylosing spondylitis or in good health (not recorded which). The CDR3 sequence is CASSLGQNIQYF. In DNA form, the CDR3 reads TGTGCCAGCAGCTTGGGCCAAAACATTCAGTACTTC.